This TCR beta chain appears in the sequencing data of a study of shared clonotypes between healthy human individuals. Study in general: Samples came from a couple of female and a few male donors aged 18 to 49. Findings and caveats of the study: It was expected that sequencing depth would affect clonotype sharing among donors. The sharing of 5% to 5.5% of naive CD4 clonotypes was seen across a handful of donors.

Only Caucasian adults living in Nashville, Tennessee made up the donor group. The CDR3 covers 16 residues. With V trimmed by 4 bases and J by 2 bases, 6 bases remained unmatched. CDR1 and CDR2 (germline): SGHRS, YFSETQ. Clones were read by immunoSEQ multiplex PCR, and TCRdb kept only the in-frame ones, dropping some. The sample shows about 1 million clones, under 80% of them seen only once. This clone was counted a few times. No antigen is known for it. The rearrangement links TRBV5-1 to TRBJ2-3; 11 bases are shared with TRBD2. Sequences were obtained from memory CD4+ T cells sorted from blood. Subset: CD45RA-negative fraction. The receptor was derived from a man aged 18 to 35 in good health. The CDR3 DNA follows: TGCGCCAGCAGCCAGGGGACTAGCGGCCTCACAGATACGCAGTATTTT. It is translated as CASSQGTSGLTDTQYF.